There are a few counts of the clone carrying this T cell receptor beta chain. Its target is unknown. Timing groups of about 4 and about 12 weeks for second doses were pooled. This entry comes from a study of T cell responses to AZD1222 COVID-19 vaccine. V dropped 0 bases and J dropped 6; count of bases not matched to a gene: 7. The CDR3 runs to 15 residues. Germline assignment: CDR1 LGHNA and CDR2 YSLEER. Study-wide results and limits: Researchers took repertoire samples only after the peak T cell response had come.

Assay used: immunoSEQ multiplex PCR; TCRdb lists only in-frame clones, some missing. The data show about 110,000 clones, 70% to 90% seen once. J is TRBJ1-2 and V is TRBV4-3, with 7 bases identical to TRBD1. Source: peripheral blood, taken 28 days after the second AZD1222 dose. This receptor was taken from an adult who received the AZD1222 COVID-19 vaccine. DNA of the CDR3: TGCGCCAGCAGCCAAGAGGGCAGGGGGTTGGATGGCTACACCTTC. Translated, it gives CASSQEGRGLDGYTF.